This TCR beta chain was recorded in a study of T cell responses to AZD1222 COVID-19 vaccine. Concerning this clone: As yet, its antigen is unknown.

TCRdb's copy holds only in-frame clones and misses some; the assay was immunoSEQ multiplex PCR. The sample lists 90,000 to 150,000 clones, approximately 87% occurring once. Germline lookup yields CDR1 LGHNA and CDR2 YNFKEQ. The CDR3 is 16 residues long. Trimming removed 7 bases from V and 1 base from J, with 14 bases in between. General study points: Across spike, vaccine-associated CD4 TCRs were found, dominant at 160-218 and 743-854.

The clonotype originates from an adult in good health. The sample here was peripheral blood, taken on day 0 of AZD1222 vaccination. The chain has TRBV4-2 and TRBJ2-6; perhaps TRBD2 as D (5 bases). In nucleotides, the CDR3 is TGTGCCAGCATCACCTACCCGGGGTCTGGGGCCAACGTCCTGACTTTC. It yields the protein CASITYPGSGANVLTF.